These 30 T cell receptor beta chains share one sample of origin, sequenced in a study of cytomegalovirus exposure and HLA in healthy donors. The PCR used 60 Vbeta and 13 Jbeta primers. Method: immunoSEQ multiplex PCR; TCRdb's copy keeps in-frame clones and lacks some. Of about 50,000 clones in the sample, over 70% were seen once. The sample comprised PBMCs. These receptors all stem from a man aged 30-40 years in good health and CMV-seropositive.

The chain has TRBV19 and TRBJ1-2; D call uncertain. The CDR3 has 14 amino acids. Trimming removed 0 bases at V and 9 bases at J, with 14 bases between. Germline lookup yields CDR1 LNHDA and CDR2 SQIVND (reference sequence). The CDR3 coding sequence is TGTGCCAGTAGTATAGATCCGGGGTTTGGGAGCTACACCTTC. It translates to CASSIDPGFGSYTF.

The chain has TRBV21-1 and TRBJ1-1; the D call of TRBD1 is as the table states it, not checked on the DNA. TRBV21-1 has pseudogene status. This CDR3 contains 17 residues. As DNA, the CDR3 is TGTGCCAGCAGCACAAGGGGGAGATGGTGTATGAACACTGAAGCTTTCTTT. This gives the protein CASSTRGRWCMNTEAFF.

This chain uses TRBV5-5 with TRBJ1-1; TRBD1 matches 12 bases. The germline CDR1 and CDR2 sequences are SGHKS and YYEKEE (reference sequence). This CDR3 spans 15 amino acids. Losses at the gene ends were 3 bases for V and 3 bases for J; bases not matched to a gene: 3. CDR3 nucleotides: TGTGCCAGCAGCTGGGGGACAGGGGGCTACACTGAAGCTTTCTTT. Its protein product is CASSWGTGGYTEAFF.

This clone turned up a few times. The CDR3 coding sequence is TGTGCCAGCAGTGGCCTGAGCTCTGGGGCCAACGTCCTGACTTTC. Residues: CASSGLSSGANVLTF. The V call is TRBV2, the J call TRBJ2-6; D not resolved. Germline lookup yields CDR1 SNHLY and CDR2 FYNNEI. V was clipped by 4 bases and J by 0 bases, with 7 bases between them. The CDR3 has 15 residues.

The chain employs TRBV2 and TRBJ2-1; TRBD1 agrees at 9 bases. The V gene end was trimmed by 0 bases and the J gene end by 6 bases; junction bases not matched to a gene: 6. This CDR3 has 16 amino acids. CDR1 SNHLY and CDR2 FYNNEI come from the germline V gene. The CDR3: CASSEAGDRVFNEQFF. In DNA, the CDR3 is TGTGCCAGCAGTGAAGCGGGGGACAGGGTATTCAATGAGCAGTTCTTC.

The CDR3 nucleotides are TGCAGCGCGTGGACTAGCGGGGGGTACGCCGCCGGGAATACGCAGTATTTT. It is translated as CSAWTSGGYAAGNTQYF. The chain couples TRBV29-1 to TRBJ2-3; 14 bases align to TRBD2. CDR1 SQVTM and CDR2 ANQGSEA come from the germline V gene. There are 17 residues in the CDR3. J was trimmed by 7 bases and V by 7 bases; bases with no gene match: 16.

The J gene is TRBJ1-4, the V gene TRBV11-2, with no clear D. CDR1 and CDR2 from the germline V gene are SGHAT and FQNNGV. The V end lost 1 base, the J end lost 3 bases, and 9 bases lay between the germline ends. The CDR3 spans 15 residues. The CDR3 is CASSLVLAANEKLFF. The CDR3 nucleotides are TGTGCCAGCAGCTTAGTGTTGGCAGCTAATGAAAAACTGTTTTTT.

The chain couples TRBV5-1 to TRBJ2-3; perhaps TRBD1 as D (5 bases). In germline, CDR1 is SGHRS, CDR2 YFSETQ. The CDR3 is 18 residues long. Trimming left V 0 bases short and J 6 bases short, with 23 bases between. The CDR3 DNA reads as TGCGCCAGCAGCTTGGCTAAGCCCGGAACAGGCACCGAGGATACGCAGTATTTT. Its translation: CASSLAKPGTGTEDTQYF. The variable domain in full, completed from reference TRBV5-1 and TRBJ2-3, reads KAGVTQTPRYLIKTRGQQVTLSCSPISGHRSVSWYQQTPGQGLQFLFEYFSETQRNKGNFPGRFSGRQFSNSRSEMNVSTLELGDSALYLCASSLAKPGTGTEDTQYFGPGTRLTVL.

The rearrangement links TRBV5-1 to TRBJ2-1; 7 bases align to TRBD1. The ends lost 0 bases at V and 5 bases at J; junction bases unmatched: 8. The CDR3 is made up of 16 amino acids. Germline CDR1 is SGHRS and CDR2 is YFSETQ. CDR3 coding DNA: TGCGCCAGCAGCTTGGCCAGGGCAGGGGGTCACAATGAGCAGTTCTTC. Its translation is CASSLARAGGHNEQFF. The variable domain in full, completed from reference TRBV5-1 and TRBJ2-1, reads KAGVTQTPRYLIKTRGQQVTLSCSPISGHRSVSWYQQTPGQGLQFLFEYFSETQRNKGNFPGRFSGRQFSNSRSEMNVSTLELGDSALYLCASSLARAGGHNEQFFGPGTRLTVL.

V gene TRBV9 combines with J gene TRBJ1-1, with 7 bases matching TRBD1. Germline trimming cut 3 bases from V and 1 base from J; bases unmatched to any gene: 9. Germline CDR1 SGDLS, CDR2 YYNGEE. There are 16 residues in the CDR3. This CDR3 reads CASSASPAGGNTEAFF. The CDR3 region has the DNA TGTGCCAGCAGCGCGTCTCCCGCAGGGGGGAACACTGAAGCTTTCTTT. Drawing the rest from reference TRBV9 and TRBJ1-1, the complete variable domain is DSGVTQTPKHLITATGQRVTLRCSPRSGDLSVYWYQQSLDQGLQFLIQYYNGEERAKGNILERFSAQQFPDLHSELNLSSLELGDSALYFCASSASPAGGNTEAFFGQGTRLTVV.

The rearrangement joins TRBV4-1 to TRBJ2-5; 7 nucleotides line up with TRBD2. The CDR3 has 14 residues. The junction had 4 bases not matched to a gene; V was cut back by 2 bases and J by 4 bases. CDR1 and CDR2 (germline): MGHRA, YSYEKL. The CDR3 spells CASSQPIAGETQYF. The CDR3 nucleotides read TGCGCCAGCAGCCAACCTATAGCGGGAGAGACCCAGTACTTC.

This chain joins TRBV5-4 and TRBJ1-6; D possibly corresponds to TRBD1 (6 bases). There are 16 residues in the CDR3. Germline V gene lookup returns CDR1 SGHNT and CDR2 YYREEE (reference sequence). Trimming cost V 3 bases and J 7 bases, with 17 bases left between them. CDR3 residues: CASSSGRGRGNSPLHF. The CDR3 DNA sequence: TGTGCCAGCAGCTCCGGCCGGGGCAGGGGAAATTCACCCCTCCACTTT. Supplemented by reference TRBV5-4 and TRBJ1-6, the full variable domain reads ETGVTQSPTHLIKTRGQQVTLRCSSQSGHNTVSWYQQALGQGPQFIFQYYREEENGRGNFPPRFSGLQFPNYSSELNVNALELDDSALYLCASSSGRGRGNSPLHFGNGTRLTVT.

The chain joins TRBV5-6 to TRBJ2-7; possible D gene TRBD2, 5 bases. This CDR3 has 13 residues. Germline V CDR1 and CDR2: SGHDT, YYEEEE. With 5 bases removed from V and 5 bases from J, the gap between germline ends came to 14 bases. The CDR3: CASSRRGQDEQYF. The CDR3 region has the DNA TGTGCCAGCAGTCGCAGAGGGCAGGACGAGCAGTACTTC.

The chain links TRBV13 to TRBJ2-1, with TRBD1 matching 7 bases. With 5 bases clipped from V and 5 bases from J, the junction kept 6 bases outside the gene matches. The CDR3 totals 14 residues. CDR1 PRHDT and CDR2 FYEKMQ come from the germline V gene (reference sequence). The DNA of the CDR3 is TGTGCCAGCAGCCTCCGGACAGGAAACAATGAGCAGTTCTTC. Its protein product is CASSLRTGNNEQFF.

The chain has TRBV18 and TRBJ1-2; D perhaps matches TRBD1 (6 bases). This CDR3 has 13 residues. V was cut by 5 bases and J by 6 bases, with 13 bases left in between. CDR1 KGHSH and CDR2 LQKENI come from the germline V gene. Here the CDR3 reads CASSRGYADGYTF. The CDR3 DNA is TGTGCCAGCTCAAGGGGGTACGCGGATGGCTACACCTTC.

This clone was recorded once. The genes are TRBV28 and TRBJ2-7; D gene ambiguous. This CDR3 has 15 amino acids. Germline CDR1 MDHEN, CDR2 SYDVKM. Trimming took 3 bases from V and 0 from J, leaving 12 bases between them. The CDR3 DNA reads TGTGCCAGCAGTTTCCCCTCGGTGAGCTCCTACGAGCAGTACTTC. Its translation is CASSFPSVSSYEQYF.

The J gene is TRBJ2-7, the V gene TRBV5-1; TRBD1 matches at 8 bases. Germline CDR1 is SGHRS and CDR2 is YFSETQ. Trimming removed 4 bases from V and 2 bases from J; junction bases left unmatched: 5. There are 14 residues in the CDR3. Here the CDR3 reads CASSPSQGAYEQYF. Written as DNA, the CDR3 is TGCGCCAGCAGCCCCTCACAGGGGGCCTACGAGCAGTACTTC.

CDR3 loop: CATHPRTETHNTGELFF. CDR3 nucleotides: TGTGCCACCCACCCAAGGACAGAGACCCATAACACCGGGGAGCTGTTTTTT. The chain combines TRBV27 with TRBJ2-2; D may be TRBD1 (6 bases). Trimming left V 10 bases short and J 2 bases short, with 23 bases between. Looked up from germline, CDR1 is MNHEY and CDR2 is SMNVEV (reference sequence). The CDR3 has 17 residues.

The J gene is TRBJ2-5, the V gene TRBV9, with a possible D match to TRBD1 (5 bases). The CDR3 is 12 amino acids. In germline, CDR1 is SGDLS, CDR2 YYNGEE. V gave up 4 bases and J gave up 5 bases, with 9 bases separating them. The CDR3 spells CASSQGFETQYF. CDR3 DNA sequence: TGTGCCAGCAGCCAGGGATTCGAGACCCAGTACTTC.

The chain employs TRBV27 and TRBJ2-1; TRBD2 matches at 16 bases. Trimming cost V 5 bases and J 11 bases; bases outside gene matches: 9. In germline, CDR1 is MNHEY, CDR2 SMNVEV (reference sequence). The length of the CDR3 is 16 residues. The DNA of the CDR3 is TGTGCCAGCAGTCAGGGACTAGCGGGGGGGCTTACTAAGCAGTTCTTC. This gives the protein CASSQGLAGGLTKQFF.

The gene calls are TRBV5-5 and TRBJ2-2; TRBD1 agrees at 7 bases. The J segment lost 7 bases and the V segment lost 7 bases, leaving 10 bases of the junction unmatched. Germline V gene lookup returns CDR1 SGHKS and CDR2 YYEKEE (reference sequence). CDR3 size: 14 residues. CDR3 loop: CASDPQGFGGELFF. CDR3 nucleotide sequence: TGTGCCAGCGACCCACAGGGGTTTGGCGGGGAGCTGTTTTTT.

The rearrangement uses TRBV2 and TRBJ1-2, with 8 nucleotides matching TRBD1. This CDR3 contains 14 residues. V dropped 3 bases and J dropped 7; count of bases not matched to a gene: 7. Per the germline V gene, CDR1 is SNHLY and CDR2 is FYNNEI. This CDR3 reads CASSDQDRAGGYTF. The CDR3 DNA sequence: TGTGCCAGCAGTGACCAGGACAGGGCCGGTGGCTACACCTTC.

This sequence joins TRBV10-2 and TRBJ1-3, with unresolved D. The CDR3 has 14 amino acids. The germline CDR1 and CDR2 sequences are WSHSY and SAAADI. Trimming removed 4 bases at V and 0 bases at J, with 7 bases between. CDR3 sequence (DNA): TGCGCCAGCAGTGGAACGAGCTCTGGAAACACCATATATTTT. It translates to CASSGTSSGNTIYF.

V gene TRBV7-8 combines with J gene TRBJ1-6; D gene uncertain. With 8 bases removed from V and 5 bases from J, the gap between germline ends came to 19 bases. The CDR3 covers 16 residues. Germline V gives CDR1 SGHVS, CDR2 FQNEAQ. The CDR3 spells CASRLTPNSHNSPLHF. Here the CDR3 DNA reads TGTGCCAGCCGTCTCACCCCGAACTCTCATAATTCACCCCTCCACTTT.

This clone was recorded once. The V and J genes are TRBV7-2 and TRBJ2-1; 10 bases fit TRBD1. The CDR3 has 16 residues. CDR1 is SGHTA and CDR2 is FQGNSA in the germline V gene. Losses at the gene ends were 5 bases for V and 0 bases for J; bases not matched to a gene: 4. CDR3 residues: CASSLRDRGSYNEQFF. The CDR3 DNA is TGTGCCAGCAGCCTCCGGGACAGGGGCTCCTACAATGAGCAGTTCTTC.

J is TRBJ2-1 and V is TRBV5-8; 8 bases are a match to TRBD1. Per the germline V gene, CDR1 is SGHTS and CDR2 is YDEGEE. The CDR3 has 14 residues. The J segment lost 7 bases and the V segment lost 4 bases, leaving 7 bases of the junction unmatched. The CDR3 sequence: CASSTWTGRNEQFF. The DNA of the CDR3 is TGTGCCAGCAGCACATGGACAGGGAGGAATGAGCAGTTCTTC.

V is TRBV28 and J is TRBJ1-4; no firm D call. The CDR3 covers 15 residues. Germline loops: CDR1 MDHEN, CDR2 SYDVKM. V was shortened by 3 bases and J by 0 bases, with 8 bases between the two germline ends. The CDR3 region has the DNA TGTGCCAGCAGTTTTGTGGGCTCAACTAATGAAAAACTGTTTTTT. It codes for CASSFVGSTNEKLFF.

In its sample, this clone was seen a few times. The CDR3 nucleotides are TGTGCCAGTAGTATGAGAAGCGGGGGTTACCAAGAGACCCAGTACTTC. It is translated as CASSMRSGGYQETQYF. The chain links TRBV19 to TRBJ2-5; TRBD2 matches at 8 bases. V was clipped by 3 bases and J by 0 bases; unmatched bases: 6. Germline CDR1 LNHDA, CDR2 SQIVND (reference sequence). The CDR3 contains 16 residues.

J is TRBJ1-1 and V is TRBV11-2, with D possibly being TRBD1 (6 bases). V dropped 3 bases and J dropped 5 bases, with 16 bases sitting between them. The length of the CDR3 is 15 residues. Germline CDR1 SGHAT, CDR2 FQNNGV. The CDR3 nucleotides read TGTGCCAGCAGCTTGCGGGTTCAAAGGGGGACTGAAGCTTTCTTT. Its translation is CASSLRVQRGTEAFF.

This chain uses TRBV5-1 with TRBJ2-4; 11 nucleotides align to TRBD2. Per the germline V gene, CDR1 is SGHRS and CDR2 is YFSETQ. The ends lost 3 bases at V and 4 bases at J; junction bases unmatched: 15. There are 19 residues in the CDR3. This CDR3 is CASSSEGPSGGFAKNIQYF. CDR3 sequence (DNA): TGCGCCAGCAGCTCCGAGGGACCTAGCGGGGGGTTTGCTAAAAACATTCAGTACTTC.